This T cell receptor beta chain was captured by sequencing in a study of human T cells and chemical hapten exposure. Study overall: Mostly female patients had alopecia areata, totalis or universalis.

Comment on this clonotype: Its cognate antigen is unknown. This may be a read error: a much more frequent sequence differs by one nucleotide.

One entry per CDR3 protein, called by TCRdb with MiXCR from the RACE reads. The top ten clones hold 2.5% to 3.5% of a sample with approximately 120,000 distinct CDR3 sequences, about a tenth of them seen once. Whole-study results and caveats: The study found expanded TCRs formed significantly more large CDR3 similarity clusters than controls. It should be noted that donors had alopecia, so their immune response may differ from healthy people's.

The time point: patch test 2, 6 weeks after DPC sensitization. Treatment noted: therapeutic diphenylcyclopropenone sensitization with weekly scalp DPC. CDR1 LNHDA and CDR2 SQIVND come from the germline V gene (reference sequence). Trimming shortened V by 3 bases and J by 4 bases, and 3 bases separated the two germline ends. The CDR3 covers 11 residues. V gene TRBV19 combines with J gene TRBJ2-5; D is uncertain. This clonotype was sampled from a woman aged 40 to 50 with alopecia areata. Some clones in this sample may be carry-over from other donors' samples. The starting material was whole blood, obtained in connection with sensitization to the hapten diphenylcyclopropenone (DPC). The CDR3 coding sequence is TGTGCCAGTAGTATTCTAGAGACCCAGTACTTC. Translating gives CASSILETQYF.